The TCR beta chain under discussion was sequenced for a study of shared clonotypes between healthy human individuals. Assay runs were performed at deep level. Genomic DNA of each subset was evenly split across several immunoSEQ plates. In replicate PCRs of sorted subsets, around 0.2 ug DNA, approximately 32,000 T cell genomes, was used. Clones were read by immunoSEQ multiplex PCR, and TCRdb kept only the in-frame ones, dropping some. The table has fewer than 1.8 million clones, 97% to 99% seen once; the top ten hold 0.36%. CDR1 is MDHEN, CDR2 SYDVKM, per germline. The CDR3 consists of 16 residues. V trimming: 4 bases; J trimming: 8 bases; junction bases outside the gene matches: 14.

The chain employs TRBV28 and TRBJ2-1, with 7 nucleotides matching TRBD2. The TCR originated in a young man in good health. Material: naive CD4+ T cells sorted from blood. Subset denoted: CD45RA+ positively selected. CDR3 loop: CASSSGGGPTLDEQFF. In DNA form, the CDR3 reads TGTGCCAGCAGTTCTGGGGGAGGGCCTACTCTCGATGAGCAGTTCTTC.